The entry below describes one T cell receptor beta chain. Only one count was recorded for this clone. Its antigen is unknown. Base qualities are not provided; no much larger clone lies one nucleotide away. These data are taken from a study of cytotoxic CD8 clonotypes in ibrutinib-treated CLL (dated by TCRdb to the early 2020s). Regarding the complete study: The cohort included roughly 15 treatment-naive and about a dozen relapsed/refractory patients; roughly 17 were IGHV unmutated. Cryopreserved peripheral blood mononuclear cells were obtained before treatment, at response, and at either sustained remission or disease progression. Every remission and progressive disease sample was obtained while ibrutinib was still being received by the patients. Longitudinal samples were available for 26 of the 86 trial participants. On average, each sample had 255,043 productive templates and about 89,000 productive rearrangements. Responses were partial in 24 patients and complete in 2; after median approximately 69 months follow-up, about 15 stayed in remission and approximately 12 progressed. Samples at response were collected after a median of about twelve months of treatment, with a range of roughly 6 to 40 months. Points the paper makes about the study in general: At baseline, clonality was higher than in age-matched healthy donors and showed a strong correlation with circulating CD8+ T-cell counts. Clonality increased at ibrutinib response, stayed stable in sustained remission, and fell back toward baseline at progression. Lymph node repertoires were not examined, and the timing of sampling was not matched between patients in sustained remission and those whose disease progressed. Public clonotypes were rare and either shrank or stayed stable during treatment, and the rise in clonality at ibrutinib response reflected expansion of private clonotypes.

Trimming accounts for 4 bases at V and 7 bases at J, while the number of junction bases matched to no gene is 11. As encoded in the germline V gene, CDR1 is SGDLS while CDR2 is YYNGEE. CDR3 length: 18 amino acids, cysteine to phenylalanine. The kept DNA is CDR3 alone, 54 bases in frame from the first base. For TCR beta library preparation, 1.5 to 2 micrograms of genomic DNA were isolated from cryopreserved PBMCs. Longitudinal blood samples from CLL patients on ibrutinib monotherapy were analyzed using high-throughput TCR beta sequencing. The patients took part in an open-label, single-center phase 2 trial of ibrutinib monotherapy. Each clonotype received, on average, about 10x coverage in deep resolution sequencing performed on a MiSeq, where the target depth lay between 1 in 1 million and 1 in 200,000 T cells. The immunoSEQ hsTCRB Kit was used to generate the TCR beta libraries. Regarding the original processing steps: ImmunoSEQ Data Assistant and ImmunoSEQ Analyzer were used for data analysis, and V, D and J genes were assigned according to IMGT definitions. Clonality was computed as one minus normalized Shannon entropy of productive rearrangement frequencies, ranging from 0 to 1. Only overrepresented clonotypes making up at least 0.05% of the repertoire of each patient were included in the public clonotype analysis. Repertoires from 10 to 15 age-matched healthy donors in immuneACCESS were used as clonality controls. The source is immuneACCESS, and TCRdb retained only in-frame sequences with V and J called. Part of the clones is not carried over; for the studies checked, unresolved V genes explain less than half of this, and the remainder is unexplained. V and J calls and clone size are copied from that table; D and trimming were computed from the DNA. The sample table holds over 130,000 clones, of which around 81% were seen once. The top ten clonotypes cover 7.5% to 8% of the sample.

This clonotype was obtained from a human donor with chronic lymphocytic leukemia. Recombination connected TRBV9 to TRBJ2-2; 15 central nucleotides agree with TRBD2. The sample was PBMCs, taken after 36 months of ibrutinib treatment. The CDR3 protein sequence reads: CASSPHAGLAGGGGELFF. The DNA sequence is TGTGCCAGCAGCCCTCACGCGGGACTAGCGGGAGGTGGCGGGGAGCTGTTTTTT.